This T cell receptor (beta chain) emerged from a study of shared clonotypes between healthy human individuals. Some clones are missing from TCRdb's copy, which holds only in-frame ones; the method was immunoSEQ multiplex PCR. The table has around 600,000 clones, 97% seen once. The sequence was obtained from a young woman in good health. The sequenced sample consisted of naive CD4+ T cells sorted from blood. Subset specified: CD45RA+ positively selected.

The CDR3 sequence: CAISEPLGSTGELFF. CDR3 DNA: TGTGCCATCAGTGAACCCCTGGGGAGCACCGGGGAGCTGTTTTTT. The chain is built from TRBV10-3 and TRBJ2-2, with D perhaps TRBD2 (5 bases). Germline assignment: CDR1 ENHRY and CDR2 SYGVKD. The CDR3 consists of 15 residues. V lost 3 bases and J lost 4, with 12 bases in between.